This TCR beta chain was identified during a study of shared clonotypes between healthy human individuals. TCRdb's copy holds only in-frame clones and misses some; the assay was immunoSEQ multiplex PCR. The sample has about 2 million clones, over 85% seen once. This clone showed up just once. Germline V gives CDR1 MNHEY, CDR2 SMNVEV (reference sequence). Trimming cost V 5 bases and J 1 base; bases outside gene matches: 11. The CDR3 totals 17 residues. This receptor was identified in a man younger than 35 in good health. The chain uses TRBV27 and TRBJ2-5; TRBD2 matches 9 bases. The sequenced sample consisted of naive CD4+ T cells sorted from blood. Subset: CD45RA+ positively selected. The CDR3 coding sequence is TGTGCCAGCAGTCCAGCTCGGACTAGCGCAACCCAAGAGACCCAGTACTTC. Its protein is CASSPARTSATQETQYF.